This is a list of T cell receptor beta chains from one sample in a study of cytomegalovirus exposure and HLA in healthy donors. Clones were sequenced by immunoSEQ multiplex PCR, and TCRdb holds only the in-frame ones, with some missing. Found here are more than 120,000 clones, 78% of them singletons; the top ten hold 6.2%. The sequencing input was PBMCs. Every receptor here comes from a woman aged 40 to 50 in good health and CMV-seropositive. CDR3s include the opening cysteine and the closing phenylalanine or tryptophan. A D gene is named only where the DNA matches it firmly. The size of a clone is reported for some rows only, either as once, few or many, or as a class for expanded clones.

j_gene,abundance,v_gene,d_gene,CDR3aa,CDR3nt
TRBJ2-7,-,TRBV19,-,CASSTQGYEQYF,TGTGCCAGTAGTACCCAGGGCTACGAGCAGTACTTC
TRBJ2-7,-,TRBV2,TRBD2,CASSERLAGVYEQYF,TGTGCCAGCAGTGAAAGACTAGCGGGAGTCTACGAGCAGTACTTC
TRBJ1-5,-,TRBV4-1,-,CASSHINQPQHF,TGCGCCAGCAGCCATATCAATCAGCCCCAGCATTTT
TRBJ2-1,-,TRBV19,TRBD1,CASSPGTGGAFWYNEQFF,TGTGCCAGTAGTCCTGGGACAGGGGGCGCTTTTTGGTACAATGAGCAGTTCTTC
TRBJ2-3,-,TRBV4-2,TRBD1,CASSHGTGGADTQYF,TGTGCCAGCAGCCACGGGACAGGGGGAGCAGATACGCAGTATTTT
TRBJ2-5,-,TRBV5-1,TRBD1,CASRVGQGQETQYF,TGCGCCAGCAGAGTGGGACAGGGACAAGAGACCCAGTACTTC
TRBJ2-3,-,TRBV6-1,TRBD1,CASSALGDRDDTQYF,TGTGCCAGCAGTGCTTTGGGGGACAGGGATGATACGCAGTATTTT
TRBJ2-4,-,TRBV18,TRBD2,CASSSGLAGPLAKNIQYF,TGTGCCAGCTCATCGGGACTAGCGGGACCACTAGCCAAAAACATTCAGTACTTC
TRBJ2-1,-,TRBV5-1,-,CASRDESGTYNEQFF,TGCGCCAGCAGGGACGAGAGCGGAACCTACAATGAGCAGTTCTTC
TRBJ2-7,-,TRBV5-1,TRBD2,CASSTSSGTYEQYF,TGCGCCAGCTCGACTTCTAGCGGAACCTACGAGCAGTACTTC
TRBJ2-2,once,TRBV5-1,-,CASGEAGELFF,TGCGCCAGCGGAGAAGCCGGGGAGCTGTTTTTT
TRBJ1-2,-,TRBV7-8,TRBD1,CASSGDRGNYGYTF,TGTGCCAGCAGCGGGGACAGGGGCAACTATGGCTACACCTTC
TRBJ1-6,-,TRBV2,-,CASKWTVGSPLHF,TGTGCCAGCAAATGGACAGTGGGGTCACCCCTCCACTTT
TRBJ1-5,-,TRBV7-8,-,CASSLYAGDQPQHF,TGTGCCAGCAGTCTTTATGCAGGGGATCAGCCCCAGCATTTT
TRBJ1-1,-,TRBV12-5,TRBD1,CASGQGTVTEAFF,TGTGCTAGTGGTCAAGGGACAGTCACTGAAGCTTTCTTT
TRBJ2-2,-,TRBV10-1,-,CASSAGVNTGELFF,TGCGCCAGCAGTGCGGGAGTGAACACCGGGGAGCTGTTTTTT
TRBJ2-7,-,TRBV6-1,-,CASSYRQAFQYF,TGTGCCAGCAGCTACAGACAGGCTTTTCAGTACTTC
TRBJ2-7,-,TRBV9,TRBD2,CASSPSGASYEQYF,TGTGCCAGCAGCCCTAGCGGGGCCTCCTACGAGCAGTACTTC
TRBJ1-3,-,TRBV10-3,TRBD1,CAISPGQGASFSGNTIYF,TGTGCCATCAGTCCGGGACAGGGGGCTTCATTCTCTGGAAACACCATATATTTT
TRBJ2-1,-,TRBV7-6,TRBD2,CASSQEAGGVNEQFF,TGTGCCAGCAGCCAAGAAGCGGGAGGTGTAAATGAGCAGTTCTTC
TRBJ1-1,-,TRBV6-5,TRBD1,CASSNTGTGGSAFF,TGTGCCAGCAGTAATACCGGGACAGGGGGCTCAGCTTTCTTT
TRBJ2-7,-,TRBV4-2,TRBD2,CASSPMGPSGRGYEQYF,TGTGCCAGCAGCCCAATGGGACCTAGCGGGAGGGGCTACGAGCAGTACTTC
TRBJ2-6,-,TRBV6-1,-,CASLGHFSGANVLTF,TGTGCCAGCCTGGGACATTTCTCTGGGGCCAACGTCCTGACTTTC
TRBJ1-1,-,TRBV27,-,CASSSGTSVPEAFF,TGTGCCAGCAGTTCCGGGACATCGGTTCCTGAAGCTTTCTTT
TRBJ2-2,-,TRBV7-2,-,CASSLVPASVRDTGELFF,TGTGCCAGCAGCTTAGTGCCAGCGTCTGTTCGGGACACCGGGGAGCTGTTTTTT
TRBJ2-7,-,TRBV4-2,TRBD2,CASSQEGTSGMGEQYF,TGTGCCAGCAGCCAAGAGGGGACTAGCGGGATGGGTGAGCAGTACTTC
TRBJ2-1,-,TRBV2,TRBD2,CASSELLAGGEQFF,TGTGCCAGCAGTGAACTACTAGCGGGAGGTGAGCAGTTCTTC